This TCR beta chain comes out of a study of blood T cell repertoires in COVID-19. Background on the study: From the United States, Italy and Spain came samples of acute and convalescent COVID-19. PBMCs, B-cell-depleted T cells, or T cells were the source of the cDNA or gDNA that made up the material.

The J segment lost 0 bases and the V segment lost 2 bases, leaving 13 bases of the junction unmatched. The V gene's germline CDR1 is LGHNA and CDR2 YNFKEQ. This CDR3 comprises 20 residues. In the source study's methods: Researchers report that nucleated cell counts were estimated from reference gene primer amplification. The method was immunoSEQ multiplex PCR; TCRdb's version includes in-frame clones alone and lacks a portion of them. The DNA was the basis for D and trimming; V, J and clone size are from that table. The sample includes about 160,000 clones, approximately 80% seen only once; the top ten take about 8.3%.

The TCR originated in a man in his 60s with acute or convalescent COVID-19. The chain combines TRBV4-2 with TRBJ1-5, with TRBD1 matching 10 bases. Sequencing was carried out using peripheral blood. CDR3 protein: CASSQTRGQGGSYSNQPQHF. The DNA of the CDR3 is TGTGCCAGCAGCCAAACCCGTGGACAGGGGGGGAGTTATAGCAATCAGCCCCAGCATTTT.